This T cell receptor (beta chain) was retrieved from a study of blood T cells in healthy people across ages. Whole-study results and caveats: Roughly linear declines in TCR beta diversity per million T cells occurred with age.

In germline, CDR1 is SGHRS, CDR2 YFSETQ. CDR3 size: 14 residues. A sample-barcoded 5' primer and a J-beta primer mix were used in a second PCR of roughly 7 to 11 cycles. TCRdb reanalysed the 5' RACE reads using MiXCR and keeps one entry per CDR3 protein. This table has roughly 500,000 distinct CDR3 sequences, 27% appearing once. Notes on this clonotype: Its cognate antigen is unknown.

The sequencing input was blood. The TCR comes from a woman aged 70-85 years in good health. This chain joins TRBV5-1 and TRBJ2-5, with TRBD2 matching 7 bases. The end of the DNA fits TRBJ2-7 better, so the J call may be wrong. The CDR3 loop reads CASTPSGDSYEQYF. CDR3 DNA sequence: TGCGCCAGTACCCCTAGCGGCGACTCCTACGAGCAGTACTTC.